These 32 T cell receptor beta chains share one sample of origin, sequenced in a study of shared clonotypes between healthy human individuals. Clones were read by immunoSEQ multiplex PCR, and TCRdb kept only the in-frame ones, dropping some. This table has about 960,000 clones, less than 85% appearing once. Specimen: memory CD4+ T cells sorted from blood. Regarding subset: CD45RA-negative fraction. These receptors all stem from a young man in good health.

This chain joins TRBV9 and TRBJ1-3; D gene uncertain. The CDR3 is 17 amino acids. Looked up from germline, CDR1 is SGDLS and CDR2 is YYNGEE. Trimming pared 0 bases from V and 0 bases from J, leaving 13 bases between. The CDR3 reads CASSVGETLFSGNTIYF. The DNA of the CDR3 is TGTGCCAGCAGCGTAGGCGAGACACTCTTCTCTGGAAACACCATATATTTT.

This clone was observed a single time. The chain is built from TRBV5-6 and TRBJ2-2; D ambiguous. Looked up from germline, CDR1 is SGHDT and CDR2 is YYEEEE. V lost 1 base to trimming and J lost 4 bases, with 5 bases between them. The CDR3 is made up of 13 amino acids. The CDR3 is CASSLSFTGELFF. The CDR3 DNA follows: TGTGCCAGCAGCTTGTCTTTCACCGGGGAGCTGTTTTTT.

The rearrangement joins TRBV10-3 to TRBJ1-6; 10 bases fit TRBD1. The J segment lost 10 bases and the V segment lost 10 bases, leaving 10 bases of the junction unmatched. The CDR3 has 14 amino acids. Germline V lookup: CDR1 ENHRY, CDR2 SYGVKD. The CDR3 DNA sequence: TGTGCCACGCGGCCAGGGACAGGGGAATCACCCCTCCACTTT. It translates to CATRPGTGESPLHF.

This sequence joins TRBV5-6 and TRBJ1-6; D gene ambiguous. Germline assignment: CDR1 SGHDT and CDR2 YYEEEE. V shed 1 base and J shed 1 base, with 6 bases lying between them. The CDR3 sequence is 15 residues long. For the CDR3, the DNA is TGTGCCAGCAGCTTGCGGATTTCCTATAATTCACCCCTCCACTTT. Translated, it gives CASSLRISYNSPLHF.

The chain is built from TRBV30 and TRBJ1-6, with D uncertain. The germline V and J ends were trimmed by 2 bases and 17 bases, with 13 bases remaining between them. Per germline, CDR1 GTSNPN and CDR2 SVGIG (reference sequence). The CDR3 runs 11 residues. The CDR3 DNA sequence: TGTGCCTGGAGTACTCCGACCCTCGTCCACTTT. Protein sequence: CAWSTPTLVHF.

This clone appeared once. V is TRBV4-2 and J is TRBJ2-7; D unresolved. From germline, CDR1 is LGHNA and CDR2 YNFKEQ. The CDR3 consists of 13 residues. The ends were cut back, 5 bases at V and 2 bases at J, with 10 bases in the middle. The CDR3 protein is CASSSRAPYEQYF. The CDR3 DNA is TGTGCCAGCAGCTCAAGGGCTCCCTACGAGCAGTACTTC.

The genes are TRBV5-5 and TRBJ2-1; D is uncertain. V gave up 0 bases and J gave up 0 bases, with 13 bases separating them. The CDR3 sequence is 17 residues long. Germline CDR1 SGHKS, CDR2 YYEKEE (reference sequence). The CDR3 loop reads CASSLGGSSVSYNEQFF. In DNA form, the CDR3 reads TGTGCCAGCAGCTTGGGGGGATCCTCTGTCTCCTACAATGAGCAGTTCTTC.

This clone was seen at least ten times. The chain recombines TRBV9 with TRBJ2-7, with a possible D match to TRBD2 (6 bases). CDR1 and CDR2 (germline): SGDLS, YYNGEE. The V gene lost 1 base and the J gene lost 2 bases, with 10 bases spanning the gap. CDR3 length: 14 amino acids. CDR3 residues: CASSVNPSAYEQYF. The CDR3 bases are TGTGCCAGCAGCGTAAATCCTAGCGCCTACGAGCAGTACTTC.

The chain joins TRBV5-5 to TRBJ2-7; D unclear. The ends were cut back, 3 bases at V and 4 bases at J, with 8 bases in the middle. CDR3 length equals 12 residues. Germline CDR1 and CDR2: SGHKS and YYEKEE (reference sequence). The DNA of the CDR3 is TGTGCCAGCAGCTCTGGGCCTTACGAGCAGTACTTC. Protein product: CASSSGPYEQYF.

The V call is TRBV7-9, the J call TRBJ1-2; 8 nucleotides line up with TRBD1. Trimming took 7 bases from V and 5 from J; bases not matched to a gene: 9. This CDR3 region has 14 residues. The germline gives CDR1 SEHNR, CDR2 FQNEAQ (reference sequence). The CDR3 DNA follows: TGTGCCAGCAACAGTGGACAGGGAGGGTATGGCTACACCTTC. It yields the protein CASNSGQGGYGYTF.

The chain is built from TRBV6-5 and TRBJ2-3; D is ambiguous. Deletions cut 2 bases from V and 6 bases from J, with 6 bases between. CDR1 and CDR2 (germline): MNHEY, SVGAGI. This CDR3 has 12 residues. The CDR3 is CASSYRRDTQYF. The CDR3 coding sequence is TGTGCCAGCAGTTACAGGCGGGATACGCAGTATTTT.

The rearrangement uses TRBV28 and TRBJ1-2; 8 nucleotides match TRBD1. Losses at the gene ends were 2 bases for V and 9 bases for J; bases not matched to a gene: 11. Per germline, CDR1 MDHEN and CDR2 SYDVKM. The CDR3 loop spans 15 amino acids. In DNA form, the CDR3 reads TGTGCCAGCAGTTTAACACAGGGGGGCAGTACGAGCTACACCTTC. Protein product: CASSLTQGGSTSYTF.

The chain joins TRBV2 to TRBJ1-6; 8 bases are shared with TRBD1. CDR1 is SNHLY and CDR2 is FYNNEI in the germline V gene. The CDR3 runs to 16 residues. V lost 2 bases and J lost 9; bases outside the gene matches: 9. Written as DNA, the CDR3 is TGTGCCAGCAGTGAAAGGGGGACAGGCCCAGCTTCACCCCTCCACTTT. Translated: CASSERGTGPASPLHF.

This rearrangement joins TRBV2 to TRBJ2-6; 9 bases align to TRBD1. V gave up 6 bases and J gave up 6 bases; unmatched junction bases: 6. This CDR3 region has 15 residues. CDR1 and CDR2 from the germline V gene are SNHLY and FYNNEI. The CDR3 bases are TGTGCCAGCAGCGGGACAGGGAATAAGGCCAACGTCCTGACTTTC. Translating gives CASSGTGNKANVLTF.

V and J are TRBV5-1 and TRBJ2-5; maybe TRBD1 (6 bases). V dropped 4 bases and J dropped 2 bases, with 12 bases sitting between them. The CDR3 covers 14 residues. CDR1 SGHRS and CDR2 YFSETQ come from the germline V gene. The CDR3 nucleotides read TGCGCCAGCAGCCTCCGGGACAATCAAGAGACCCAGTACTTC. Translated, it gives CASSLRDNQETQYF. Using reference TRBV5-1 and TRBJ2-5 for the parts outside the CDR3, the full variable domain is KAGVTQTPRYLIKTRGQQVTLSCSPISGHRSVSWYQQTPGQGLQFLFEYFSETQRNKGNFPGRFSGRQFSNSRSEMNVSTLELGDSALYLCASSLRDNQETQYFGPGTRLLVL.

This clone came up a few times. The chain couples TRBV5-1 to TRBJ2-7; D gene uncertain. From germline, CDR1 is SGHRS and CDR2 YFSETQ. The CDR3 is made up of 14 amino acids. V gave up 0 bases and J gave up 6 bases, with 13 bases separating them. CDR3 in amino acids: CASSLDLVTREQYF. The CDR3 DNA is TGCGCCAGCAGCTTGGACTTGGTGACCCGCGAGCAGTACTTC.

Ten or more counts support this clone. The rearrangement uses TRBV5-6 and TRBJ2-3, with 10 bases lining up with TRBD2. Unmatched junction bases numbered 10, after V lost 1 base and J lost 14 bases. Germline CDR1 SGHDT, CDR2 YYEEEE. The CDR3 consists of 14 residues. The CDR3 coding sequence is TGTGCCAGCAGCTTGAGGAGCGGGGGGGCCCCCCCGTATTTT. This encodes CASSLRSGGAPPYF.

This clone has just one count. This chain links TRBV5-1 with TRBJ2-7, with 9 bases aligning to TRBD2. The CDR3 is 18 amino acids. The trim removed 0 bases at V and 2 bases at J, leaving 12 bases unmatched. Germline CDR1 SGHRS, CDR2 YFSETQ. CDR3 nucleotides: TGCGCCAGCAGCTTGGAACCTAAAGGGACTAGCTATGCCTACGAGCAGTACTTC. Its protein product is CASSLEPKGTSYAYEQYF.

The CDR3 DNA reads as TGCGCCAGCAGCCAGAGCGGGACCTCGGCCTACGAGCAGTACTTC. Protein sequence: CASSQSGTSAYEQYF. The chain recombines TRBV4-1 with TRBJ2-7, with 7 bases lining up with TRBD2. J lost 2 bases, V lost 3 bases, and 7 bases had no gene match. Germline V gene data show CDR1 as MGHRA and CDR2 as YSYEKL. There are 15 residues in the CDR3.

The chain carries TRBV13 and TRBJ2-3; weak D call: TRBD1 (6 bases). From germline, CDR1 is PRHDT and CDR2 FYEKMQ (reference sequence). The CDR3 runs to 15 residues. Trimming shortened V by 1 base and J by 1 base, and 9 bases separated the two germline ends. CDR3 amino acids: CASSLDRQGTDTQYF. Here the CDR3 DNA reads TGTGCCAGCAGCTTAGATAGACAGGGCACAGATACGCAGTATTTT.

This chain links TRBV6-4 with TRBJ2-7; possibly TRBD2 for D (6 bases). This CDR3 has 16 amino acids. CDR1 and CDR2 (germline): MRHNA, SNTAGT. The V and J ends lost 0 bases and 2 bases respectively, with 14 bases between them. The CDR3 coding sequence is TGTGCCAGCAGTGACTCGAACCGCGGGGTTCCCTACGAGCAGTACTTC. The encoded protein is CASSDSNRGVPYEQYF.

Regarding this clone: One end of the junction does not line up with germline, which may come from a read error. Other DNA variants within this sample encode the same CDR3. The chain joins TRBV30 to TRBJ2-5, with D perhaps matching TRBD2 (5 bases). There are 13 residues in the CDR3. Germline-derived CDR1 and CDR2 are GTSNPN and SVGIG (reference sequence). CDR3 sequence: CAWSEGTQETQYF. As DNA, the CDR3 is TGCGCCTGGAGTGAGGGAACCCAAGAGACCCAGTACTTC. The full variable domain, rest sourced from reference TRBV30 and TRBJ2-5, is SQTIHQWPATLVQPVGSPLSLECTVEGTSNPNLYWYRQAAGRGLQLLFYSVGIGQISSEVPQNLSASRPQDRQFILSSKKLLLSDSGFYLCAWSEGTQETQYFGPGTRLLVL.

The rearrangement joins TRBV7-2 to TRBJ2-1, with D perhaps matching TRBD2 (5 bases). CDR3 size: 16 residues. The germline gives CDR1 SGHTA, CDR2 FQGNSA. The V and J ends lost 5 bases and 5 bases respectively, with 19 bases between them. CDR3 DNA sequence: TGTGCCAGCAGCCGACGTCCGGGCAGCGGAAACAATGAGCAGTTCTTC. This translates into CASSRRPGSGNNEQFF.

The chain joins TRBV7-2 to TRBJ1-2; D ambiguous. Trimming took 5 bases from V and 3 from J, leaving 16 bases between them. Germline values: CDR1 SGHTA, CDR2 FQGNSA. The CDR3 runs 15 residues. DNA for the CDR3: TGTGCCAGCAGCCCTAGGGTACGGCCCGACTATGGCTACACCTTC. Its protein product is CASSPRVRPDYGYTF.

This clone has ten or more counts. Other DNA sequences in this sample translate to the same CDR3. The V gene is TRBV7-2, the J gene TRBJ2-2; 15 bases map to TRBD2. The CDR3 runs 16 residues. Germline assignment: CDR1 SGHTA and CDR2 FQGNSA. The V segment lost 5 bases and the J segment 7 bases; nucleotides outside the gene matches: 5. The CDR3 coding sequence is TGTGCCAGCAGCCCCGGACTAGCGGGAGGGTTCGGGGAGCTGTTTTTT. Protein sequence: CASSPGLAGGFGELFF.

The chain carries TRBV28 and TRBJ1-6; the D is unclear. Trimming took off 6 bases at V and 6 bases at J, with 15 bases between the two ends. Germline CDR1 is MDHEN and CDR2 is SYDVKM. This CDR3 contains 15 residues. CDR3 in DNA: TGTGCCAGCAGGCCGTCACTGGGTCCTAATTCACCCCTCCACTTT. This sequence encodes CASRPSLGPNSPLHF.

V gene TRBV5-4 combines with J gene TRBJ2-2; D not certain. Germline V lookup: CDR1 SGHNT, CDR2 YYREEE (reference sequence). The CDR3 loop spans 13 amino acids. V dropped 4 bases and J dropped 3 bases, with 7 bases sitting between them. CDR3 in amino acids: CASSLRDTGELFF. In nucleotides, the CDR3 is TGTGCCAGCAGCCTCCGGGACACCGGGGAGCTGTTTTTT.

The chain joins TRBV5-4 to TRBJ2-1; the match to TRBD2 covers 9 bases. The V and J ends lost 4 bases and 10 bases, in that order; junction bases with no gene match: 12. The CDR3 contains 15 residues. The germline V gene encodes CDR1 SGHNT and CDR2 YYREEE (reference sequence). The CDR3 DNA reads TGTGCCAGCAGCCACTGGGGCGGGGGGGTCCAAGAGCAGTTCTTC. This codes for CASSHWGGGVQEQFF.

The chain uses TRBV7-4 and TRBJ1-2; D unresolved. Per the germline V gene, CDR1 is SGHVT and CDR2 is SQSDAQ. The CDR3 covers 16 residues. The V end was cut by 7 bases, the J end by 8 bases, with 26 bases between. The CDR3 DNA reads as TGTGCCAGCACTAAGGACTACAGAGATGTCTATAGGGGCTACACCTTC. Its protein product is CASTKDYRDVYRGYTF.

V and J are TRBV29-1 and TRBJ1-4; D is unresolved. Germline assignment: CDR1 SQVTM and CDR2 ANQGSEA. The CDR3 totals 10 residues. Trimming took off 4 bases at V and 8 bases at J, with 5 bases between the two ends. The CDR3 DNA follows: TGCAGCGTTGGGGAAGAAAAACTGTTTTTT. Translated: CSVGEEKLFF. The full variable domain, rest sourced from reference TRBV29-1 and TRBJ1-4, is SAVISQKPSRDICQRGTSLTIQCQVDSQVTMMFWYRQQPGQSLTLIATANQGSEATYESGFVIDKFPISRPNLTFSTLTVSNMSPEDSSIYLCSVGEEKLFFGSGTQLSVL.

As to this clone: Other DNA sequences of this sample code for an identical CDR3. The chain employs TRBV11-2 and TRBJ2-7; D gene uncertain. Per germline, CDR1 SGHAT and CDR2 FQNNGV. This CDR3 comprises 11 residues. The germline V and J ends were trimmed by 3 bases and 4 bases, with 4 bases remaining between them. The CDR3 bases are TGTGCCAGCAGCTTTATATACGAGCAGTACTTC. This translates into CASSFIYEQYF.

About this clone itself: This specimen includes other DNA sequences encoding the same CDR3. V usage is TRBV6-5 and J usage is TRBJ2-6; perhaps TRBD1 as D (5 bases). The CDR3 runs 15 residues. The V gene's germline CDR1 is MNHEY and CDR2 SVGAGI. V was trimmed by 4 bases and J by 0 bases, leaving 7 bases between them. CDR3 DNA sequence: TGTGCCAGCAGTTCAGGGTTCTCTGGGGCCAACGTCCTGACTTTC. This gives the protein CASSSGFSGANVLTF.